The 15 T cell receptor beta chains reported below all come from one sample, sequenced in a study of technical replicates of blood from a few donors. Sequenced by immunoSEQ multiplex PCR; TCRdb stores in-frame clones only, minus some. Here the sample spans about 84,000 clones, 95% to 98% being singletons. The sequenced sample was T cells isolated from PBMCs. These receptors were obtained from a human donor in good health.

The J gene is TRBJ1-2, the V gene TRBV7-3; weak D call: TRBD1 (5 bases). With 2 bases removed from V and 4 bases from J, the gap between germline ends came to 8 bases. The germline V gene has CDR1 SGHTA and CDR2 FQGTGA. The CDR3 extends over 13 amino acids. CDR3 sequence reads: CASSLQGTYGYTF. CDR3 DNA: TGTGCCAGCAGCTTACAGGGAACCTATGGCTACACCTTC.

The chain couples TRBV6-5 to TRBJ2-7, with a possible D match to TRBD1 (7 bases). CDR3 length: 14 amino acids. In germline, CDR1 is MNHEY, CDR2 SVGAGI. V lost 0 bases and J lost 5, with 11 bases in between. The CDR3 protein is CASSYSQGGNEQYF. CDR3 nucleotide sequence: TGTGCCAGCAGTTACTCGCAGGGGGGTAACGAGCAGTACTTC.

The gene calls are TRBV7-9 and TRBJ1-2; D is unresolved. V lost 6 bases and J lost 4, with 9 bases in between. The germline gives CDR1 SEHNR, CDR2 FQNEAQ (reference sequence). The CDR3 runs to 12 residues. CDR3 nucleotides: TGTGCCAGCAGTTTTGGGAGCTATGGCTACACCTTC. Translating gives CASSFGSYGYTF.

This chain joins TRBV6-5 and TRBJ1-2; D not resolved. CDR3 length equals 12 residues. Between the trimmed V and J ends, which lost 6 bases and 2 bases, there was a span of 7 bases. The germline V gene has CDR1 MNHEY and CDR2 SVGAGI. In DNA form, the CDR3 reads TGTGCCAGCAGCTCCTTAAACTATGGCTACACCTTC. It is translated as CASSSLNYGYTF.

The gene calls are TRBV2 and TRBJ2-7; TRBD2 agrees at 9 bases. V was pared by 6 bases and J by 1 base, with 10 bases of the junction left unmatched. The CDR3 spans 16 residues. The germline V gene has CDR1 SNHLY and CDR2 FYNNEI. The CDR3 protein is CASRGGQRGASYEQYF. Here the CDR3 DNA reads TGTGCCAGCAGGGGAGGGCAGCGGGGGGCTTCCTACGAGCAGTACTTC.

The rearrangement uses TRBV4-2 and TRBJ2-1, with TRBD1 matching 7 bases. V lost 3 bases and J lost 5; bases outside the gene matches: 4. This CDR3 region has 14 residues. Germline CDR1 LGHNA, CDR2 YNFKEQ. The CDR3 here is CASSHPGTDNEQFF. The DNA for the CDR3 is TGTGCCAGCAGCCACCCCGGGACAGACAATGAGCAGTTCTTC.

The chain combines TRBV14 with TRBJ2-7, with D possibly being TRBD1 (6 bases). Germline CDR1 reads SGHDN; CDR2 reads FVKESK. The V end was cut by 4 bases, the J end by 1 base, with 14 bases between. The CDR3 consists of 15 residues. In nucleotides, the CDR3 is TGTGCCAGCAGCCCACGACAGGTAAGTTCCTACGAGCAGTACTTC. As protein: CASSPRQVSSYEQYF.

The chain has TRBV27 and TRBJ1-4, with D perhaps matching TRBD1 (6 bases). V lost 2 bases to trimming and J lost 8 bases, with 12 bases between them. The CDR3 is 14 residues long. Germline loops: CDR1 MNHEY, CDR2 SMNVEV (reference sequence). The CDR3 loop is CASSLQQGSEKLFF. CDR3 sequence (DNA): TGTGCCAGCAGTTTACAACAGGGCAGCGAAAAACTGTTTTTT.

The rearrangement uses TRBV27 and TRBJ2-7; 8 nucleotides agree with TRBD1. Germline assignment: CDR1 MNHEY and CDR2 SMNVEV (reference sequence). Trimming cost V 2 bases and J 12 bases; bases outside gene matches: 15. The CDR3 extends over 15 amino acids. This CDR3 is CASSLGLGQGFFRYF. CDR3 in DNA: TGTGCCAGCAGTTTAGGGCTTGGACAGGGATTCTTTCGGTACTTC.

The genes are TRBV27 and TRBJ2-1, with 11 bases that match TRBD1. J gave up 6 bases and V 5 bases, and 24 bases lay outside the gene matches. The CDR3 spans 21 residues. The germline gives CDR1 MNHEY, CDR2 SMNVEV (reference sequence). CDR3 DNA: TGTGCCAGCAGTAGCCGCCCCCTTATGCTGGACAGGGGGCGCTTGGGCAATGAGCAGTTCTTC. Residues: CASSSRPLMLDRGRLGNEQFF.

The genes are TRBV28 and TRBJ2-7, with D perhaps matching TRBD1 (6 bases). The CDR3 consists of 15 residues. Germline CDR1 MDHEN, CDR2 SYDVKM. V lost 5 bases, J lost 4 bases, and 18 bases lay in between. In nucleotides, the CDR3 is TGTGCCAGCAGTCCCGGACACCTAAGGGGGTACGAGCAGTACTTC. Residues: CASSPGHLRGYEQYF. Together with reference TRBV28 and TRBJ2-7, the CDR3 gives the full variable domain: DVKVTQSSRYLVKRTGEKVFLECVQDMDHENMFWYRQDPGLGLRLIYFSYDVKMKEKGDIPEGYSVSREKKERFSLILESASTNQTSMYLCASSPGHLRGYEQYFGPGTRLTVT.

The chain's CDR3 is CASKTSGANEQFF. The CDR3 DNA reads as TGTGCCAGCAAGACTAGCGGGGCGAATGAGCAGTTCTTC. This chain uses TRBV6-5 with TRBJ2-1; TRBD2 matches 11 bases. This CDR3 is 13 amino acids long. V lost 7 bases to trimming and J lost 7 bases; unmatched junction nucleotides: 3. CDR1 MNHEY and CDR2 SVGAGI come from the germline V gene.

This clone was found once. J is TRBJ2-2 and V is TRBV6-4, with 9 nucleotides matching TRBD1. J gave up 3 bases and V 0 bases, and 2 bases lay outside the gene matches. CDR3 length equals 16 residues. Germline CDR1 reads MRHNA; CDR2 reads SNTAGT. CDR3 protein: CASSDSRQGDTGELFF. The CDR3 bases are TGTGCCAGCAGTGACTCTAGACAGGGGGACACCGGGGAGCTGTTTTTT.

The rearrangement uses TRBV10-2 and TRBJ2-7, with a weak D call TRBD2 (5 bases). CDR1 and CDR2 from the germline V gene are WSHSY and SAAADI. The germline V and J ends were trimmed by 4 bases and 2 bases, with 12 bases remaining between them. The CDR3 covers 14 residues. CDR3: CASSGGGGTYEQYF. CDR3 nucleotides: TGCGCCAGCAGTGGGGGTGGAGGAACCTACGAGCAGTACTTC.

The V and J genes are TRBV11-2 and TRBJ2-7; D perhaps matches TRBD1 (5 bases). The CDR3 consists of 14 residues. CDR1 and CDR2 from the germline V gene are SGHAT and FQNNGV. Trimming cost V 1 base and J 5 bases, with 12 bases left between them. CDR3 nucleotides: TGTGCCAGCAGCTTAGTCCAGGGAAGCGACGAGCAGTACTTC. This sequence encodes CASSLVQGSDEQYF.